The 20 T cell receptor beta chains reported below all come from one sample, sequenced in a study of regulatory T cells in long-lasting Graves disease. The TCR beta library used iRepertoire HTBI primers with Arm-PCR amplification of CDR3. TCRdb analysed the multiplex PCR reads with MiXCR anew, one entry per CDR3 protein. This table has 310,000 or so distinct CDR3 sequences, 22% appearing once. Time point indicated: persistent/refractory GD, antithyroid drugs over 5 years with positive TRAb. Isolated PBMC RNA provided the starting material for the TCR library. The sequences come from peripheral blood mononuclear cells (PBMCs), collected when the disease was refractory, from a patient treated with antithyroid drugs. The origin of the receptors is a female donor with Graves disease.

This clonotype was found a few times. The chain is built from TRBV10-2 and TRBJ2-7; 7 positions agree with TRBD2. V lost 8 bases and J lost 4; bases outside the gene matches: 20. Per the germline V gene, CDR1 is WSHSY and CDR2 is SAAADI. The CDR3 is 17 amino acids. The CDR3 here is CASRSLETSSFWYEQYF. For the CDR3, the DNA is TGCGCCAGCCGAAGCCTGGAGACTAGCTCTTTTTGGTACGAGCAGTACTTC.

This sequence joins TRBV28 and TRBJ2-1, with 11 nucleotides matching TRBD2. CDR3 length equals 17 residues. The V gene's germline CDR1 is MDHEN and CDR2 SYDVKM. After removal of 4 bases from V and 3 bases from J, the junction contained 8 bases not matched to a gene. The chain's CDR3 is CASSSPRLAGSYNEQFF. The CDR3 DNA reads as TGTGCCAGCAGTTCCCCTCGACTAGCGGGAAGCTACAATGAGCAGTTCTTC.

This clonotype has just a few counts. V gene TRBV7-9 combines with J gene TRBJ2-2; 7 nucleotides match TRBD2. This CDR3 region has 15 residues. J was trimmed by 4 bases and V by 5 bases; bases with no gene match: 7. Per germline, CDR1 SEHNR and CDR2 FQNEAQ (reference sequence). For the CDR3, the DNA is TGTGCCAGCAGCGGCGGGAGAAGTATCACCGGGGAGCTGTTTTTT. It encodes CASSGGRSITGELFF.

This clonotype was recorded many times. The CDR3 region is CASSDWDGNYGYTF. CDR3 DNA: TGTGCCAGCAGTGATTGGGACGGCAACTATGGCTACACCTTC. The chain combines TRBV2 with TRBJ1-2, with TRBD1 as a possible D gene (5 bases). The CDR3 runs 14 residues. V was clipped by 3 bases and J by 2 bases, with 10 bases between them. Germline values: CDR1 SNHLY, CDR2 FYNNEI.

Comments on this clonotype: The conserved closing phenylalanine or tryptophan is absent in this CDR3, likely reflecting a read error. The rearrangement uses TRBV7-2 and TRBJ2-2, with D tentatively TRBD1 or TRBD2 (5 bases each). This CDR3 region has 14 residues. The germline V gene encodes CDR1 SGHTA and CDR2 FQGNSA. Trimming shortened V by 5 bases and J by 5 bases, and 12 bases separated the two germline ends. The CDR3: CASSSQWGTGELFL. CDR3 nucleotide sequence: TGTGCCAGCAGCAGCCAATGGGGGACCGGGGAGCTGTTTCTT.

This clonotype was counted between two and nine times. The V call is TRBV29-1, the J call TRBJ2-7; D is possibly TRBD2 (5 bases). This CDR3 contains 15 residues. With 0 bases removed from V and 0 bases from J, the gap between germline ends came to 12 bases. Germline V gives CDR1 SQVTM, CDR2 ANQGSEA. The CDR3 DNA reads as TGCAGCGTTGAAGATTACGGCGGAGGCTCCTACGAGCAGTACTTC. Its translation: CSVEDYGGGSYEQYF.

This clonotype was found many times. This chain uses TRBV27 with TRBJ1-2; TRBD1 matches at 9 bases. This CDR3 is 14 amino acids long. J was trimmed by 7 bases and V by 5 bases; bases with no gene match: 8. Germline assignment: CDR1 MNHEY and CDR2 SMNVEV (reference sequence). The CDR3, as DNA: TGTGCCAGCAGTGGACAGGGGAAGCTCCTTGGCTACACCTTC. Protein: CASSGQGKLLGYTF.

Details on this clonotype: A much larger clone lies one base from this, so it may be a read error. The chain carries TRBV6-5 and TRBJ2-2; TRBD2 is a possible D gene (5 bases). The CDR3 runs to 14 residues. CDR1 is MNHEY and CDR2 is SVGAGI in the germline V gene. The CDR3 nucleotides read TGTGCCAGCAGTTACGGAAAGAACACCGGGGAGCTGCTTTTT. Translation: CASSYGKNTGELLF.

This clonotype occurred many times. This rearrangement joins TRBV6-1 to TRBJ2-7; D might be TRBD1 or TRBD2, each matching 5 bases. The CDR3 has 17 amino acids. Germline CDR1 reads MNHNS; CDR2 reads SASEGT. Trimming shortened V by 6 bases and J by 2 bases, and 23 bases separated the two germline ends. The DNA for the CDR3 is TGTGCCAGCAGACCATATAGGGTCCGGGACCGCGCCTACGAGCAGTACTTC. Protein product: CASRPYRVRDRAYEQYF.

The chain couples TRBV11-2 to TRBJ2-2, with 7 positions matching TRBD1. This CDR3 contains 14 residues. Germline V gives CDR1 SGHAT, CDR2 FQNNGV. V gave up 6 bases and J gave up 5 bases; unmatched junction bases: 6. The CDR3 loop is CASRIPGGTGELFF. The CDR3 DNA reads TGTGCCAGCAGGATTCCAGGGGGAACCGGGGAGCTGTTTTTT.

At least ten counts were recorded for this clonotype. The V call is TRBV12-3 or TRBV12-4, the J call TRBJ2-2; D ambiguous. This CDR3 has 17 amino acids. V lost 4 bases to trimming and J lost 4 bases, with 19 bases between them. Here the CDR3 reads CASSSVTKVSGTGELFF. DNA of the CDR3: TGTGCCAGCAGTTCCGTAACGAAGGTTTCGGGCACCGGGGAGCTGTTTTTT.

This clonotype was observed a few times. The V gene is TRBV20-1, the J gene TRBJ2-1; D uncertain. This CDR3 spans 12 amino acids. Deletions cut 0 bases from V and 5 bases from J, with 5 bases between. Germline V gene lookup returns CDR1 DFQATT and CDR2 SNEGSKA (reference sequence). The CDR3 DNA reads TGCAGTGCTAGAGATTGGCACAATGAGCAGTTCTTC. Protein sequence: CSARDWHNEQFF.

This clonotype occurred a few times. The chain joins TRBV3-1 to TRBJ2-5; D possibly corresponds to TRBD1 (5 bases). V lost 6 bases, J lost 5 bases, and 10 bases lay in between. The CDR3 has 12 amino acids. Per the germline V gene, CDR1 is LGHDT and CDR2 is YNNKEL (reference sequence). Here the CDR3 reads CASRRGTETQYF. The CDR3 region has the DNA TGTGCCAGCAGAAGGGGCACGGAGACCCAGTACTTC.

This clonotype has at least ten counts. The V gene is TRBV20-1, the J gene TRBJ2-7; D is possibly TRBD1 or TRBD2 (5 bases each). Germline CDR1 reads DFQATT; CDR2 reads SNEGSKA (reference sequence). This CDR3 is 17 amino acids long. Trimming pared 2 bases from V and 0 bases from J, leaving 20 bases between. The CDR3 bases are TGCAGTGCTAGACGTTCGGGGCCCAGGGTCCACTCCTACGAGCAGTACTTC. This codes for CSARRSGPRVHSYEQYF.

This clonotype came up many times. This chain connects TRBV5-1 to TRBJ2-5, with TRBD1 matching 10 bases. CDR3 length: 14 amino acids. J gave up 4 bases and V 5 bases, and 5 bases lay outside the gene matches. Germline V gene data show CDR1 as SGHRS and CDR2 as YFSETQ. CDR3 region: CASRRDRGGETQYF. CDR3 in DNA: TGCGCCAGCAGGCGGGACAGGGGAGGAGAGACCCAGTACTTC.

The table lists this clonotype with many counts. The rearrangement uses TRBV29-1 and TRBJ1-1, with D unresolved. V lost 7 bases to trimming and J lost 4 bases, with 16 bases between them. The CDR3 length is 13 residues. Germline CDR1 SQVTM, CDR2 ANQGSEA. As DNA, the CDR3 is TGCAGCGCCCTCGGGCAGGCTGGCACTGAAGCTTTCTTT. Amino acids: CSALGQAGTEAFF.

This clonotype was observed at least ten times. In DNA form, the CDR3 reads TGCGCCAGCAGCTCGGGACAGATTAATTCACCCCTCCACTTT. Translating gives CASSSGQINSPLHF. The rearrangement uses TRBV5-1 and TRBJ1-6; 7 bases are shared with TRBD1. Germline lookup yields CDR1 SGHRS and CDR2 YFSETQ. The CDR3 is 14 residues long. The ends lost 3 bases at V and 6 bases at J; junction bases unmatched: 3. The whole variable domain, remainder taken from reference TRBV5-1 and TRBJ1-6, is KAGVTQTPRYLIKTRGQQVTLSCSPISGHRSVSWYQQTPGQGLQFLFEYFSETQRNKGNFPGRFSGRQFSNSRSEMNVSTLELGDSALYLCASSSGQINSPLHFGNGTRLTVT.

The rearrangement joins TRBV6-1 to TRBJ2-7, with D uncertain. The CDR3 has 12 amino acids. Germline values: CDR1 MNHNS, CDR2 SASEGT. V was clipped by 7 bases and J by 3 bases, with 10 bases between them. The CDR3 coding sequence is TGTGCCAGCACTAGTCTCCGCTACGAGCAGTACTTC. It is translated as CASTSLRYEQYF.

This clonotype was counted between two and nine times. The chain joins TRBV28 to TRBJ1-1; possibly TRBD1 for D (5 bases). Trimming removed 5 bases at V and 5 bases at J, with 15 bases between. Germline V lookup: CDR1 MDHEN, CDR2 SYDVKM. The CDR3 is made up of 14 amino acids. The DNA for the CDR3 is TGTGCCAGCAGTAGGTCCGGGGGGAAAACTGAAGCTTTCTTT. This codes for CASSRSGGKTEAFF.

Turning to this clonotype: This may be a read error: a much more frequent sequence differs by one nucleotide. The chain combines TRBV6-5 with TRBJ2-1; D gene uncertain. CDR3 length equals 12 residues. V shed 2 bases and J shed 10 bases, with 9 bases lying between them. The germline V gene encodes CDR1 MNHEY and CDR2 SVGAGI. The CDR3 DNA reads TGTGCCAGCAGTTACCTTTCCTACGAGCAGTTCTTC. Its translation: CASSYLSYEQFF.